This TCR beta chain appears in the sequencing data of a study of blood T cell repertoires in COVID-19. Turning to the study itself: Sites in the United States, Italy and Spain provided acute and convalescent COVID-19 samples. The cDNA or gDNA used as material had been derived from T cells, B-cell-depleted T cells, or PBMCs.

The junction had 5 bases not matched to a gene; V was cut back by 5 bases and J by 5 bases. There are 14 residues in the CDR3. Looked up from germline, CDR1 is GTSNPN and CDR2 is SVGIG (reference sequence). In the source study's methods: Estimation of nucleated cell counts was performed using reference gene primer amplification. This table comes from immunoSEQ multiplex PCR, and its TCRdb copy is limited to in-frame clones, with some not included. That table is the source of V, J and clone size, and D and trimming were worked out from the DNA. The sample includes 72,000 or so clones, roughly 77% of them seen just once.

The receptor comes from a human donor in a cohort sampled during active COVID-19. J is TRBJ2-1 and V is TRBV30; 11 bases align to TRBD2. The sequencing sample was made of peripheral blood. DNA for the CDR3: TGTGCCTGGGTTACTAGCGGGGGAAACAATGAGCAGTTCTTC. It yields the protein CAWVTSGGNNEQFF.